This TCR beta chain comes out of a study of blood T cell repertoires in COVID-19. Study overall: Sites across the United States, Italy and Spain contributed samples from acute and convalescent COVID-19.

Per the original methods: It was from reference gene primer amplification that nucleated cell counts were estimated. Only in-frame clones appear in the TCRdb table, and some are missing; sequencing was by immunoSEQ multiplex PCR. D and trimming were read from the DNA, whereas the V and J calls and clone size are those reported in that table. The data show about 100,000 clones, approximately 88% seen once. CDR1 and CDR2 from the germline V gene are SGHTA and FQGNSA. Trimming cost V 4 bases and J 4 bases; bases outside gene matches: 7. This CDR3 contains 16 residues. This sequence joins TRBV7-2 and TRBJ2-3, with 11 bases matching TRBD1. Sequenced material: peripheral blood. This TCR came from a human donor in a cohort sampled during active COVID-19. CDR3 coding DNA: TGTGCCAGCAGCTCGGACAGGGGGCGATGGGCAGATACGCAGTATTTT. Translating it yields CASSSDRGRWADTQYF.